Listed below are T cell receptor beta chains from one sample, sequenced in a study of cytomegalovirus exposure and HLA in healthy donors. TCRdb keeps only in-frame clones here, not all; method: immunoSEQ multiplex PCR. This sample has more than 60,000 clones; nearly 96% occur once, and the top ten carry about 4.5%. The specimen sequenced was PBMCs. The receptors were sampled from a young woman in good health and CMV-seropositive. Each CDR3 is given with its conserved first and last residue. Each record gives: V gene, CDR3 length, J gene, CDR3 protein.

>TRBV5-1|17|TRBJ2-7
CASCPAPRVGGSYEQYF
>TRBV27|13|TRBJ2-7
CASSLSGTGGPYF
>TRBV19|16|TRBJ2-7
CASSKISGAFSYEQYF
>TRBV6-1|14|TRBJ2-3
CASSLAGQTDTQYF
>TRBV5-4|20|TRBJ2-5
CASSIHPGQGSLVKKETQYF
>TRBV11-1|15|TRBJ2-3
CASSPFLAGTDTQYF
>TRBV27|15|TRBJ2-1
CASSEGLLSYNEQFF
>TRBV19|16|TRBJ2-1
CASSRGLAGPDNEQFF
>TRBV4-1|14|TRBJ2-7
CASSRGGQSYEQYF
>TRBV18|16|TRBJ1-5
CASSQAPGQGNQPQHF
>TRBV7-2|12|TRBJ2-5
CASSSFQETQYF
>TRBV21-1|14|TRBJ2-7
CASSRASGSYEQYF
>TRBV28|23|TRBJ1-5
CASSLFSLRSPGGEVLSNQPQHF
>TRBV4-3|15|TRBJ2-1
CASSQAGTEYNEQFF
>TRBV19|13|TRBJ1-1
CASRWTVNTEAFF
>TRBV5-6|15|TRBJ2-1
CASSLDANSYNEQFF
>TRBV4-3|15|TRBJ2-5
CASSHRTGPQETQYF
>TRBV19|16|TRBJ2-1
CASSQLAGGPRNEQFF
>TRBV28|15|TRBJ2-1
CASSYKRDHYNEQFF
>TRBV2|16|TRBJ1-3
CASNPRSRNSGNTIYF
>TRBV4-3|15|TRBJ2-2
CASSPGGQNTGELFF
>TRBV11-2|17|TRBJ2-3
CASSPNEGTGFTDTQYF
>TRBV20-1|11|TRBJ2-3
CSAGQVDTQYF
>TRBV10-1|17|TRBJ1-5
CASSESGGTRPEGPQHF
>TRBV28|19|TRBJ2-7
CASSSYHNHPGQGAFEQYF
>TRBV5-6|15|TRBJ2-1
CASSLRLAGGNEQFF
>TRBV2|13|TRBJ2-5
CASPPTSRETQYF
>TRBV27|15|TRBJ1-2
CASSYTGGASYGYTF
>TRBV2|14|TRBJ2-1
CASRRERSYNEQFF
>TRBV13|15|TRBJ2-3
CASTGTSGRLGTQYF
>TRBV7-3|15|TRBJ2-7
CASSLEIGSTYEQYF
>TRBV5-8|15|TRBJ1-5
CASRFAGNGNQPQHF
>TRBV19|15|TRBJ2-1
CASATSSLTSNEQFF
>TRBV14|16|TRBJ2-3
CASSQTRQGRGDTQYF
>TRBV29-1|15|TRBJ2-1
CSAGTQGASYNEQFF
>TRBV28|17|TRBJ2-1
CASSPKEGQGFYNEQFF
>TRBV6-6|13|TRBJ2-1
CASSPVGGSGQFF
>TRBV12-2|18|TRBJ1-5
CASRRPGTPWYNNQPQHF
>TRBV6-6|14|TRBJ2-7
CASSRGTTLYEQYF
>TRBV14|20|TRBJ2-3
CASSQGSIRGVQGATDTQYF
>TRBV19|19|TRBJ2-7
CASSIRAGGSSIRSYEQYF
>TRBV14|15|TRBJ2-1
CASSQRLAVYNEQFF
>TRBV11-1|15|TRBJ2-1
CASSSGTSGPNEQFF
>TRBV29-1|17|TRBJ2-7
CSVDGASGPGSSYEQYF